Listed below are T cell receptor beta chains from one sample, sequenced in a study of blood T cell repertoires in COVID-19. The method was immunoSEQ multiplex PCR; TCRdb's version includes in-frame clones alone and lacks a portion of them. The sample shows roughly 200,000 clones, just over 85% of them seen only once. The sample consisted of PBMCs or T cells enriched from blood (not recorded which). These receptors all stem from a woman in her thirties or forties with acute COVID-19. CDR3s include the opening cysteine and the closing phenylalanine or tryptophan. D genes are given only for firm matches. Clone size is shown for a subset of rows, as once, few, many or a class of expanded clone.

j_call d_call clone_size v_call cdr3_nt cdr3_aa
TRBJ2-7 TRBD2 - TRBV30 TGTGCCTGGACAATCAGCGGGGCCTACGAGCAGTACTTC CAWTISGAYEQYF
TRBJ2-1 TRBD2 - TRBV2 TGTGCCAGCAGTGGGGAGTTGGGGACTAACCTATCCGGGCAGTTCTTC CASSGELGTNLSGQFF
TRBJ2-7 TRBD1 - TRBV4-1 TGCGCCAGCAGCCAAGATCTCGGGACAGGGGCTCGCGAGCAGTACTTC CASSQDLGTGAREQYF
TRBJ1-2 - - TRBV27 TGTGCCAGCTCCTCCGGGAAAGGGCAGGGCTACACCTTC CASSSGKGQGYTF
TRBJ1-1 - - TRBV4-1 TGCGCCAGCAGCCAAGAGAAGAAGGGGCTCGGGACTGAAGCTTTCTTT CASSQEKKGLGTEAFF
TRBJ1-6 - - TRBV19 TGTGCCAGTAGTATAGAGCGGGGGTCACCCCTCCACTTT CASSIERGSPLHF
TRBJ2-3 TRBD2 - TRBV7-9 TGTGCCAGCAGCTTAACTAGCGGGAACACAGATACGCAGTATTTT CASSLTSGNTDTQYF
TRBJ2-5 - - TRBV5-5 TGTGCCAGCAGCTTGCCGTTCCACGGGAGTGGGCAAGAGACCCAGTACTTC CASSLPFHGSGQETQYF
TRBJ2-5 - - TRBV7-6 TGTGCCAGCAGCCGGGACTTTGAAGAGACCCAGTACTTC CASSRDFEETQYF
TRBJ2-1 - - TRBV6-5 TGTGCCAGCAGTTACTTGGGACTTCTTTCATCCGATGAGCAGTTCTTC CASSYLGLLSSDEQFF
TRBJ2-2 TRBD1 once TRBV5-1 TGCGCCAGCAGCCGGGACAGGGGTCGAGCCGGGGAGCTGTTTTTT CASSRDRGRAGELFF
TRBJ1-1 TRBD1 - TRBV6-1 TGTGCCAGCAGTAGTGGGACAGGGGGCATTGAAGCTTTCTTT CASSSGTGGIEAFF
TRBJ1-6 - - TRBV4-1 TGCGCCAGCAGCCAAGAAGGAAGTCGGGCCCTCCACTTT CASSQEGSRALHF
TRBJ2-7 - - TRBV5-5 TGTGCCAGCACGGCGGCGTACCCCTACGAGCAGTACTTC CASTAAYPYEQYF
TRBJ1-4 - - TRBV27 TGTGCCAGCAGTTCATGGGCTACTAATGAAAAACTGTTTTTT CASSSWATNEKLFF
TRBJ2-5 TRBD2 once TRBV4-2 TGTGCCAGCAGCCAAGTAGAGGGAGTAGCGGGAATGGAGACCCAGTACTTC CASSQVEGVAGMETQYF
TRBJ1-3 - - TRBV12-3/TRBV12-4 TGTGCCAGCAGTTTTATTACTGGAAACACCATATATTTT CASSFITGNTIYF
TRBJ2-7 - - TRBV27 TGTGCCAGCAAGGCTAGTGAGATTTACTACGAGCAGTACTTC CASKASEIYYEQYF
TRBJ2-6 TRBD1 - TRBV27 TGTGCCAGCAGTACTGGGGACAGGCCTGGGGCCAACGTCCTGACTTTC CASSTGDRPGANVLTF
TRBJ1-6 - - TRBV10-3 TGTGCCACCAGACAGCACGAGGGTCCTGGCCCCCTCCACTTT CATRQHEGPGPLHF
TRBJ2-2 - once TRBV11-3 TGTGCCAGCAGCCTGTCGGGCACCGGGGAGCTGTTTTTT CASSLSGTGELFF
TRBJ2-7 TRBD2 - TRBV10-3 TGTGCCATCAGTGAGTCGATGGGCGGGGGAAACTACGAGCAGTACTTC CAISESMGGGNYEQYF
TRBJ2-1 TRBD2 - TRBV28 TGTGCCAGCAGTTTAGGGAGGGTCCACAATGAGCAGTTCTTC CASSLGRVHNEQFF
TRBJ1-3 - - TRBV2 TGTGCCAGCAGTGTGGGAGGGACGAGCTCTGGAAACACCATATATTTT CASSVGGTSSGNTIYF
TRBJ2-1 TRBD2 - TRBV5-1 TGCGCCAGCAGCGTAACTAGCGGGAGGGCCCATGAGCAGTTCTTC CASSVTSGRAHEQFF
TRBJ1-5 - - TRBV12-5 TGTGCTAGTGGCCCACCCACGGCGGGGGGGGGTAGCAATCAGCCCCAGCATTTT CASGPPTAGGGSNQPQHF
TRBJ1-1 TRBD1 - TRBV29-1 TGCAGCACCCGACAGGGGGTAGACACTGAAGCTTTCTTT CSTRQGVDTEAFF
TRBJ2-1 - - TRBV11-2 TGTGCCAGCAGCGCAGGGGCGAACTCCTACAATGAGCAGTTCTTC CASSAGANSYNEQFF
TRBJ1-6 - - TRBV5-1 TGCGCCAGCAGCTTGGATCGGAATTCACCCCTCCACTTT CASSLDRNSPLHF
TRBJ2-3 - - TRBV19 TGTGCCAGTAGCCTCCTCCAGGCGTCTGGCACAGATACGCAGTATTTT CASSLLQASGTDTQYF
TRBJ2-1 TRBD2 - TRBV27 TGTGCCAGCAGTCAATCTAGCGGGAGGGCCAACAATGAGCAGTTCTTC CASSQSSGRANNEQFF